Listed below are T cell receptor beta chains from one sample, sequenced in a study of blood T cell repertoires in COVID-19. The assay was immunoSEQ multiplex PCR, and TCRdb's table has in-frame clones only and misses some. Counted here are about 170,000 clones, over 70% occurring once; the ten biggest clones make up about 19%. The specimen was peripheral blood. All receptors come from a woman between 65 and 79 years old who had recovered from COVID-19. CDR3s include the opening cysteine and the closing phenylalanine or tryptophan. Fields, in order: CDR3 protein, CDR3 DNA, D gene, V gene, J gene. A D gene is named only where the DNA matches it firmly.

CDR3 protein: CASSQVGRVRGSPLHF
CDR3 DNA: TGCGCCAGCAGCCAAGTAGGGAGGGTTAGGGGCTCACCCCTCCACTTT
D gene: .
V gene: TRBV4-1
J gene: TRBJ1-6

CDR3 protein: CASSLRESEKLFF
CDR3 DNA: TGCGCCAGCAGCCTGAGGGAGTCCGAAAAACTGTTTTTT
D gene: .
V gene: TRBV5-1
J gene: TRBJ1-4

CDR3 protein: CASSPQRGGEETQYF
CDR3 DNA: TGTGCCAGCTCCCCCCAACGGGGGGGCGAAGAGACCCAGTACTTC
D gene: TRBD2
V gene: TRBV18
J gene: TRBJ2-5

CDR3 protein: CASQGLITEAFF
CDR3 DNA: TGTGCCAGCCAGGGCCTTATCACTGAAGCTTTCTTT
D gene: .
V gene: TRBV27
J gene: TRBJ1-1

CDR3 protein: CASSFGGAGLSYEQYF
CDR3 DNA: TGTGCCAGCAGCTTCGGGGGAGCGGGGCTCTCCTACGAGCAGTACTTC
D gene: TRBD2
V gene: TRBV7-8
J gene: TRBJ2-7

CDR3 protein: CASTKGQEETQYF
CDR3 DNA: TGTGCCAGCACCAAGGGACAGGAGGAGACCCAGTACTTC
D gene: TRBD1
V gene: TRBV2
J gene: TRBJ2-5

CDR3 protein: CASSPPGGANVLTF
CDR3 DNA: TGCGCCAGCAGCCCGCCGGGGGGGGCCAACGTCCTGACTTTC
D gene: .
V gene: TRBV4-1
J gene: TRBJ2-6

CDR3 protein: CASSPRATNEKLFF
CDR3 DNA: TGTGCCAGCTCACCACGAGCAACTAATGAAAAACTGTTTTTT
D gene: .
V gene: TRBV18
J gene: TRBJ1-4

CDR3 protein: CASSRGPSSYEQYF
CDR3 DNA: TGTGCCAGTAGCAGGGGCCCCAGCTCCTACGAGCAGTACTTC
D gene: .
V gene: TRBV19
J gene: TRBJ2-7

CDR3 protein: CASSQGTPGTSGRRSSYEQYF
CDR3 DNA: TGTGCCAGCAGCCAAGGGACTCCCGGGACTAGCGGGAGGCGGAGCTCCTACGAGCAGTACTTC
D gene: TRBD2
V gene: TRBV3-1/TRBV3-2
J gene: TRBJ2-7

CDR3 protein: CASGLGYSNQPQHF
CDR3 DNA: TGTGCCAGCGGACTTGGGTATAGCAATCAGCCCCAGCATTTT
D gene: .
V gene: TRBV19
J gene: TRBJ1-5